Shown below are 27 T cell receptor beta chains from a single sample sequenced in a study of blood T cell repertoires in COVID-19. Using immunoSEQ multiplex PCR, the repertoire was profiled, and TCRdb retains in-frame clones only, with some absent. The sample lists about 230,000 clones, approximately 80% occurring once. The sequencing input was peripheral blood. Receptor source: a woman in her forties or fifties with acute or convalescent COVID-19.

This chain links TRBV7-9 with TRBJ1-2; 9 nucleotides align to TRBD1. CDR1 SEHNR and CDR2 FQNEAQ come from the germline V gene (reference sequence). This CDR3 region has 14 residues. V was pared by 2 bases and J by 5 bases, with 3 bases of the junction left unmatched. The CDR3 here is CASSLLDRGYGYTF. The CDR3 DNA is TGTGCCAGCAGCTTATTGGACAGGGGATATGGCTACACCTTC.

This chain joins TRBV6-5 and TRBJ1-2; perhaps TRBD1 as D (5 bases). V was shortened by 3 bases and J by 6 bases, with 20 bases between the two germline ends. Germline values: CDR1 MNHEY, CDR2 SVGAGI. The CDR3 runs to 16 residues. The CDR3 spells CASSYGGGIIRDGYTF. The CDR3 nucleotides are TGTGCCAGCAGTTATGGGGGGGGAATTATACGGGATGGCTACACCTTC.

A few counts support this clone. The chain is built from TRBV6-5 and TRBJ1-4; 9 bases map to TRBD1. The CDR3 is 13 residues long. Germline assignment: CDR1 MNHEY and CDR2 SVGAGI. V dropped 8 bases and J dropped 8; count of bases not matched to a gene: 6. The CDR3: CASGGTGTEKLFF. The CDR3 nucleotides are TGTGCCAGCGGGGGGACAGGGACGGAAAAACTGTTTTTT.

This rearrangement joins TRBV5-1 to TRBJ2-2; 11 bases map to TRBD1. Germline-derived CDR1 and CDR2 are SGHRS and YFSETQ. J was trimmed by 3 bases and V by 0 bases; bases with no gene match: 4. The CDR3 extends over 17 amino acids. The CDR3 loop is CASSLGPGQGDTGELFF. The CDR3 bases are TGCGCCAGCAGCTTGGGACCGGGACAGGGGGACACCGGGGAGCTGTTTTTT.

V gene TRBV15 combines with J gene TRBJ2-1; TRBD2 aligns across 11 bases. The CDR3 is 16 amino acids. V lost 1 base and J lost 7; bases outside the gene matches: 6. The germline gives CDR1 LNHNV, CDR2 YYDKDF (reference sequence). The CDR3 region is CATSRGTSGGGNEQFF. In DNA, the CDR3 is TGTGCCACCAGCAGAGGAACTAGCGGGGGAGGGAATGAGCAGTTCTTC.

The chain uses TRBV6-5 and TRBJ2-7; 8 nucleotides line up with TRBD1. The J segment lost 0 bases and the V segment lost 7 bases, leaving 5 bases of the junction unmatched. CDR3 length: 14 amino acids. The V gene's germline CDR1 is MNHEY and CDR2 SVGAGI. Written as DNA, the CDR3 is TGTGCCAGCACCCTAGGACAGGGCTCCTACGAGCAGTACTTC. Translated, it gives CASTLGQGSYEQYF.

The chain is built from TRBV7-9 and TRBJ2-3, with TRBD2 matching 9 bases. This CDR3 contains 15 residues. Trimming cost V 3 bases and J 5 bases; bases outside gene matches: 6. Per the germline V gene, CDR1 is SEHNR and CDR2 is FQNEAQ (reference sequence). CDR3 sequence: CASSLSSGIQDTQYF. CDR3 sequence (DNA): TGTGCCAGCAGCTTGTCTAGCGGGATTCAAGATACGCAGTATTTT.

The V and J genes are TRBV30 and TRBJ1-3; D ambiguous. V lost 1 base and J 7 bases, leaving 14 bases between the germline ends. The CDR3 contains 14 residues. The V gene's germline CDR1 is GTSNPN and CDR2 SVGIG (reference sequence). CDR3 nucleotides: TGTGCCTGGAGTGAACCCCGACTGCTCAACACCATATATTTT. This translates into CAWSEPRLLNTIYF.

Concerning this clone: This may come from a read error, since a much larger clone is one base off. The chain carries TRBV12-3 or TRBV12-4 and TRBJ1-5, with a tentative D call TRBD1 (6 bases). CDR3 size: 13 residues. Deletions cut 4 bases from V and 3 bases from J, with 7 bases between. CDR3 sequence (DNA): TGTGCCAGCAGTTGGACAGACAATCAGCCCCAGCATTTT. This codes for CASSWTDNQPQHF.

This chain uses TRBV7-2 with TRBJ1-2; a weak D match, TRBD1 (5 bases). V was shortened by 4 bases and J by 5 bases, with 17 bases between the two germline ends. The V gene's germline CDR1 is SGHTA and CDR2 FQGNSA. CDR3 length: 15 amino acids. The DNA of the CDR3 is TGTGCCAGCAGCTCCACGAGGAGGGGCGATTATGGCTACACCTTC. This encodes CASSSTRRGDYGYTF.

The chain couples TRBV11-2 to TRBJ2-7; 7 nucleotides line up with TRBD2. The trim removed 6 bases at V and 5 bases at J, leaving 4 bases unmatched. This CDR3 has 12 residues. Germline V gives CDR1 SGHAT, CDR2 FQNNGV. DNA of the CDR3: TGTGCCAGCAGGGGGGGAGGGAACGAGCAGTACTTC. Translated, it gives CASRGGGNEQYF. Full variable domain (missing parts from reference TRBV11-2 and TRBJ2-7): EAGVAQSPRYKIIEKRQSVAFWCNPISGHATLYWYQQILGQGPKLLIQFQNNGVVDDSQLPKDRFSAERLKGVDSTLKIQPAKLEDSAVYLCASRGGGNEQYFGPGTRLTVT.

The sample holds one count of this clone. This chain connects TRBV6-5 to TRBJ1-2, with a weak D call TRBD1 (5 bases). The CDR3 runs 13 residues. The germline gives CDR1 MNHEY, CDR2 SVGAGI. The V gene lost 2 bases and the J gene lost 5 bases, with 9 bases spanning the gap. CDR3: CASSYRQRYGYTF. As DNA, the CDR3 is TGTGCCAGCAGTTACCGACAGAGATATGGCTACACCTTC.

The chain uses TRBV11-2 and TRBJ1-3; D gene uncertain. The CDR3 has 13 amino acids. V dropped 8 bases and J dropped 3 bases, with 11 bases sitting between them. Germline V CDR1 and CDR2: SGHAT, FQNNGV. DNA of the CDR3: TGTGCCAGCGTCCCGAGTGGTGGAAACACCATATATTTT. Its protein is CASVPSGGNTIYF.

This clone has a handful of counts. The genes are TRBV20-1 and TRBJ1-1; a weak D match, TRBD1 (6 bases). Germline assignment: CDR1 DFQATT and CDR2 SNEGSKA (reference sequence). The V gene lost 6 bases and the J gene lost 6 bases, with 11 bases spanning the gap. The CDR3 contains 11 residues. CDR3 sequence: CSADRTAEAFF. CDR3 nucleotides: TGCAGTGCCGACAGGACCGCTGAAGCTTTCTTT.

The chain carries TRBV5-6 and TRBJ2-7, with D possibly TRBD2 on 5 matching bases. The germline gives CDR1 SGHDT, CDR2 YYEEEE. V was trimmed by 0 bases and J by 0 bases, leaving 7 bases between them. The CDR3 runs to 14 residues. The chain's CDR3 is CASSLETSSYEQYF. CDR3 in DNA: TGTGCCAGCAGCTTGGAAACTAGCTCCTACGAGCAGTACTTC.

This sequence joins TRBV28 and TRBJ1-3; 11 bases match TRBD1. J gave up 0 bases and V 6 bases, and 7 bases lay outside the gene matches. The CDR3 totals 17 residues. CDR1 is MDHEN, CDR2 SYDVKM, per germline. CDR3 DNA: TGTGCCAGCAGCCACGCCGGGACAGGGGGCTCTGGAAACACCATATATTTT. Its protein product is CASSHAGTGGSGNTIYF.

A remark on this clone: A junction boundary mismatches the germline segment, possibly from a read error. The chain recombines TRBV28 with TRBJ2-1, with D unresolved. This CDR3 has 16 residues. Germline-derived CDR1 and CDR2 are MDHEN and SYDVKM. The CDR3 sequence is CASTLGSYSSYNEQFF. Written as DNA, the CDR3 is TGTGCCAGCACTTTAGGCAGCTACAGCTCCTACAATGAGCAGTTCTTC.

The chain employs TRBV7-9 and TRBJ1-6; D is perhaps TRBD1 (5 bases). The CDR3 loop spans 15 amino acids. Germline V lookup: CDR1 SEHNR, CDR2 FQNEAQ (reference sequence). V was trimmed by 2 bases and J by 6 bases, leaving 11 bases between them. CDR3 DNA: TGTGCCAGCAGCTTAAGGGAGGGGTCTAATTCACCCCTCCACTTT. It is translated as CASSLREGSNSPLHF.

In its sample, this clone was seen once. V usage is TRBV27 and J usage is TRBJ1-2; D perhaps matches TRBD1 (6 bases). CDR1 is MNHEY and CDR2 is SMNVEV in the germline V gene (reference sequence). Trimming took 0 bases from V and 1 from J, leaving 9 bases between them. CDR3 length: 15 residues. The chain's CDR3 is CASSLSIGGNYGYTF. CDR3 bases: TGTGCCAGCAGTTTATCGATAGGGGGTAACTATGGCTACACCTTC.

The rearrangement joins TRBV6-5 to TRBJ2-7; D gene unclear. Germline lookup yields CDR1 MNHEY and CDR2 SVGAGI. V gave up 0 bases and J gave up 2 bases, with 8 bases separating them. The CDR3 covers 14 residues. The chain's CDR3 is CASSYSRLTYEQYF. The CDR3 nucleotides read TGTGCCAGCAGTTACTCCCGTTTAACCTACGAGCAGTACTTC.

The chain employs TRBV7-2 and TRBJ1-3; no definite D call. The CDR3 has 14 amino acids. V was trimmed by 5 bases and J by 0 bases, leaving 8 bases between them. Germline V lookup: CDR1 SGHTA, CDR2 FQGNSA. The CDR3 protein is CASSPGSSGNTIYF. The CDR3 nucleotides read TGTGCCAGCAGCCCAGGATCCTCTGGAAACACCATATATTTT.

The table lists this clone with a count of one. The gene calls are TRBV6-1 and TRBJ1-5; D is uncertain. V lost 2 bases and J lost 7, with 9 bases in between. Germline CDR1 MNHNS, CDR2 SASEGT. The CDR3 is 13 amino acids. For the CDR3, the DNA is TGTGCCAGCAGTGAATTTGTCCGGCAGCCCCAGCATTTT. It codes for CASSEFVRQPQHF.

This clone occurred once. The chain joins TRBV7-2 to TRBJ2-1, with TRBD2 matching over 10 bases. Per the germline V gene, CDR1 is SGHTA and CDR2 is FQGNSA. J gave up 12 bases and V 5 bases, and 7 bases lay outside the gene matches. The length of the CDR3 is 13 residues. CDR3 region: CASSPSGRALQFF. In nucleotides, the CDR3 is TGTGCCAGCAGCCCGAGCGGGAGGGCTTTGCAGTTCTTC.

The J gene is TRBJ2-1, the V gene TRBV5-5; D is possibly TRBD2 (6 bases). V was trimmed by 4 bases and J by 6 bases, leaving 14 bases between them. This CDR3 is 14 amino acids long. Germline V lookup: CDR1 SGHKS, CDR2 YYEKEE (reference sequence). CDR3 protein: CASSLGTAANEQFF. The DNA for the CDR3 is TGTGCCAGCAGCCTCGGGACTGCCGCCAATGAGCAGTTCTTC.

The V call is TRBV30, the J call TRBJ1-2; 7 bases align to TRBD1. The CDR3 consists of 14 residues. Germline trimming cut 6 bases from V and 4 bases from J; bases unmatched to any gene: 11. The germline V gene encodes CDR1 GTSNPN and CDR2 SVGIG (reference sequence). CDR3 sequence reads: CACTVERGLYGYTF. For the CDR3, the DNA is TGTGCCTGCACCGTTGAGAGGGGGCTCTATGGCTACACCTTC.

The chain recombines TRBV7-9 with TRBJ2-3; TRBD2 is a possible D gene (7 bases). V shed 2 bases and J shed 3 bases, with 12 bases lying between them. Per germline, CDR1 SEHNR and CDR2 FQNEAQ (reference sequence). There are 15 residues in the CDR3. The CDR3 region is CASSLPGGRTDTQYF. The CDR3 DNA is TGTGCCAGCAGCTTACCGGGGGGCCGGACAGATACGCAGTATTTT.

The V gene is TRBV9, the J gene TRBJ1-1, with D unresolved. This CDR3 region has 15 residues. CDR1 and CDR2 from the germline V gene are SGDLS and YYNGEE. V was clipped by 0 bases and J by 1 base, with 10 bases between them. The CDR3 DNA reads TGTGCCAGCAGCGTAGGATACAGTAAGAACACTGAAGCTTTCTTT. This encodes CASSVGYSKNTEAFF.